This passage covers 27 T cell receptor beta chains from one sample sequenced in a study of blood T cells in healthy people across ages. Combining a sample-barcoded 5' primer with a J-beta primer mix, a second PCR ran for about 7 to 12 cycles. TCRdb fed the 5' RACE reads into MiXCR, producing one record per CDR3 protein. The table has about 1.1 million distinct CDR3 sequences, roughly two fifths seen once. The sequenced sample consisted of blood. Receptor source: a man aged 18 to 30 in good health.

This chain connects TRBV3-1 to TRBJ2-1; tentatively, D is TRBD1 or TRBD2 (5 bases each). The better agreement between TRBJ2-7 and the DNA end casts doubt on the J call. Germline lookup yields CDR1 LGHDT and CDR2 YNNKEL (reference sequence). The CDR3 is 17 amino acids. The CDR3 protein is CASSQESGTYSYNEQYF. In DNA form, the CDR3 reads TGTGCCAGCAGCCAAGAGTCGGGGACCTACTCCTACAATGAGCAGTACTTC.

The gene calls are TRBV4-2 and TRBJ1-1; D is perhaps TRBD1 (5 bases). Trimming stripped 0 bases from V and 11 bases from J, with 16 bases between. Germline V CDR1 and CDR2: LGHNA, YNFKEQ. This CDR3 is 14 amino acids long. The CDR3 here is CASSQEGGSPWAFF. The CDR3 DNA sequence: TGTGCCAGCAGCCAAGAGGGGGGAAGTCCCTGGGCTTTCTTT.

The chain combines TRBV2 with TRBJ2-1, with TRBD2 matching 11 bases. The CDR3 runs to 13 residues. Germline V gene sequence: CDR1 SNHLY, CDR2 FYNNEI. Trimming took 6 bases from V and 10 from J; bases not matched to a gene: 5. The CDR3 here is CASSAGLAVEQFF. CDR3 in DNA: TGTGCCAGCAGCGCGGGACTAGCGGTAGAGCAGTTCTTC.

The table lists this clonotype with a few counts. The rearrangement joins TRBV12-5 to TRBJ2-5; 10 nucleotides align to TRBD2. CDR1 is LGHNT and CDR2 is FRNRAP in the germline V gene. V was clipped by 4 bases and J by 4 bases; unmatched bases: 6. The CDR3 covers 15 residues. DNA of the CDR3: TGTGCTAGTGGTTGGACTAGCGGCCCCCGAGAGACCCAGTACTTC. Protein: CASGWTSGPRETQYF.

The J gene is TRBJ1-5, the V gene TRBV7-2; 7 bases line up with TRBD1. Germline CDR1 reads SGHTA; CDR2 reads FQGNSA. V dropped 5 bases and J dropped 3; count of bases not matched to a gene: 10. This CDR3 has 16 amino acids. This chain's CDR3 is CASSLRQGFLNQPQHF. The CDR3 region has the DNA TGTGCCAGCAGCCTGCGACAGGGCTTTCTCAATCAGCCCCAGCATTTT.

The sample holds a few counts of this clonotype. The V and J genes are TRBV12-3 or TRBV12-4 and TRBJ1-3; 7 positions match TRBD1. V lost 5 bases and J lost 1; bases outside the gene matches: 14. This CDR3 has 18 amino acids. In nucleotides, the CDR3 is TGTGCCAGCAGTCCCCCCCCGGGACAGAGTTCTTCTGGAAACACCATATATTTT. Amino acids: CASSPPPGQSSSGNTIYF.

This clonotype was detected only a few times. This chain uses TRBV28 with TRBJ2-3, with 9 bases aligning to TRBD1. V gave up 7 bases and J gave up 6 bases; unmatched junction bases: 11. This CDR3 contains 15 residues. Germline lookup yields CDR1 MDHEN and CDR2 SYDVKM. CDR3 sequence reads: CASKEPGTGKDTQYF. The CDR3 DNA sequence: TGTGCCAGCAAGGAGCCCGGGACAGGGAAGGATACGCAGTATTTT.

The rearrangement links TRBV29-1 to TRBJ2-5; D uncertain. The length of the CDR3 is 13 residues. The V end was cut by 4 bases, the J end by 4 bases, with 13 bases between. CDR1 and CDR2 from the germline V gene are SQVTM and ANQGSEA. This CDR3 is CSVGLLLGETQYF. The CDR3 nucleotides are TGCAGCGTTGGTCTGCTACTGGGAGAGACCCAGTACTTC.

This sequence joins TRBV6-2 or TRBV6-3 and TRBJ2-7, with a weak D call TRBD2 (5 bases). CDR1 is MNHEY and CDR2 is SVGEGT in the germline V gene. This CDR3 contains 15 residues. Trimming took 2 bases from V and 5 from J, leaving 16 bases between them. CDR3 DNA sequence: TGTGCCAGCAGTTACCCGAACGTCGCGACTAACGAGCAGTACTTC. Translated: CASSYPNVATNEQYF.

The chain has TRBV7-2 and TRBJ2-1; D is possibly TRBD1 (5 bases). The DNA end is more similar to TRBJ2-7, so the J call may be wrong. Germline CDR1 reads SGHTA; CDR2 reads FQGNSA. The CDR3 loop spans 15 amino acids. The CDR3 region is CASTTQGSSYNEQYF. The CDR3 nucleotides read TGTGCCAGCACCACGCAGGGCAGCTCCTACAATGAGCAGTACTTC.

The chain links TRBV19 to TRBJ2-7; TRBD1 matches at 9 bases. Germline CDR1 is LNHDA and CDR2 is SQIVND (reference sequence). The V and J ends lost 10 bases and 7 bases, in that order; junction bases with no gene match: 14. This CDR3 region has 14 residues. The CDR3: CAIADRGDYNEQYF. The CDR3 nucleotides read TGTGCCATTGCCGACAGGGGGGATTACAATGAGCAGTACTTC.

This rearrangement joins TRBV6-1 to TRBJ2-1, with TRBD2 matching over 8 bases. This CDR3 has 14 residues. The V gene's germline CDR1 is MNHNS and CDR2 SASEGT. V was pared by 6 bases and J by 0 bases, with 1 base of the junction left unmatched. The CDR3 sequence: CASRAGVSYNEQFF. CDR3 nucleotide sequence: TGTGCCAGCAGAGCGGGGGTCTCCTACAATGAGCAGTTCTTC.

The CDR3 sequence: CASSSDGFNQPQHF. CDR3 DNA: TGTGCCAGCAGCTCGGACGGGTTCAATCAGCCCCAGCATTTT. The chain combines TRBV3-1 with TRBJ1-5; D not resolved. This CDR3 region has 14 residues. From germline, CDR1 is LGHDT and CDR2 YNNKEL (reference sequence). V was clipped by 5 bases and J by 3 bases, with 11 bases between them.

The J gene is TRBJ1-2, the V gene TRBV4-1, with no clear D. Looked up from germline, CDR1 is MGHRA and CDR2 is YSYEKL. V lost 6 bases and J 0 bases, leaving 14 bases between the germline ends. CDR3 length: 15 amino acids. The CDR3 DNA is TGCGCCAGCAGGACTGGGCCCACCACTAACTATGGCTACACCTTC. Translation gives CASRTGPTTNYGYTF.

V and J are TRBV5-1 and TRBJ1-2, with D uncertain. The CDR3 consists of 14 residues. Trimming took off 4 bases at V and 1 base at J, with 11 bases between the two ends. Germline V gene lookup returns CDR1 SGHRS and CDR2 YFSETQ. CDR3 protein: CASSVEASNYGYTF. CDR3 DNA sequence: TGCGCCAGCAGCGTGGAAGCCAGTAACTATGGCTACACCTTC.

This clonotype occurred a few times. The rearrangement uses TRBV12-3 or TRBV12-4 and TRBJ2-2; possibly TRBD2 for D (5 bases). This CDR3 comprises 13 residues. The ends were cut back, 3 bases at V and 3 bases at J, with 5 bases in the middle. The CDR3 nucleotides are TGTGCCAGCAGTTTTAGCGACACCGGGGAGCTGTTTTTT. Translation gives CASSFSDTGELFF.

The chain has TRBV28 and TRBJ2-3; D unresolved. The V gene lost 2 bases and the J gene lost 8 bases, with 5 bases spanning the gap. Per the germline V gene, CDR1 is MDHEN and CDR2 is SYDVKM. The CDR3 runs 11 residues. The CDR3 DNA reads TGTGCCAGCAGTTTACAGACTACGCAGTATTTT. It translates to CASSLQTTQYF.

Regarding this clonotype: One end of the junction does not line up with germline, which may come from a read error. This chain connects TRBV2 to TRBJ2-3; possible D gene TRBD2, 6 bases. This CDR3 comprises 16 residues. The V gene's germline CDR1 is SNHLY and CDR2 FYNNEI. The CDR3 coding sequence is TGTGCCGGCAGTGAGAGACAGACTAGACGCACAGATACGCAGTATTTT. Protein product: CAGSERQTRRTDTQYF.

The chain uses TRBV2 and TRBJ2-1; D gene unclear. V dropped 7 bases and J dropped 0 bases, with 10 bases sitting between them. Germline lookup yields CDR1 SNHLY and CDR2 FYNNEI. The CDR3 covers 14 residues. The CDR3 is CASKQAYSYNEQFF. As DNA, the CDR3 is TGTGCCAGCAAGCAAGCCTACTCCTACAATGAGCAGTTCTTC.

This clonotype was recorded many times. The chain couples TRBV29-1 to TRBJ1-2, with a weak D call TRBD1 (5 bases). Germline CDR1 and CDR2: SQVTM and ANQGSEA. The CDR3 runs to 12 residues. The ends were cut back, 2 bases at V and 4 bases at J, with 8 bases in the middle. CDR3 amino acids: CSVERGPYGYTF. In DNA form, the CDR3 reads TGCAGCGTTGAAAGGGGTCCCTATGGCTACACCTTC.

The rearrangement uses TRBV27 and TRBJ1-2; TRBD1 might be the D (5 bases). The germline gives CDR1 MNHEY, CDR2 SMNVEV (reference sequence). V was clipped by 10 bases and J by 0 bases, with 12 bases between them. CDR3 size: 13 residues. CDR3 nucleotides: TGTGCCACCTATAGGGGATCTAACTATGGCTACACCTTC. Translating gives CATYRGSNYGYTF.

This clonotype was found a few times. The chain links TRBV4-3 to TRBJ1-1; D is perhaps TRBD1 (6 bases). CDR1 is LGHNA, CDR2 YSLEER, per germline. The CDR3 contains 16 residues. Trimming pared 0 bases from V and 3 bases from J, leaving 14 bases between. DNA for the CDR3: TGCGCCAGCAGCCAAGATAGGGGAGGGGGGGACACTGAAGCTTTCTTT. Translation: CASSQDRGGGDTEAFF.

There are a few counts of this clonotype. CDR3 in amino acids: CAVEEDKTKSFQETQYF. The CDR3, as DNA: TGTGCCGTTGAGGAGGACAAAACAAAGAGTTTCCAAGAGACCCAGTACTTC. V is TRBV6-2 or TRBV6-3 and J is TRBJ2-5; D tentatively fits TRBD1 or TRBD2 (5 bases each). The V gene's germline CDR1 is MNHEY and CDR2 SVGEGT. This CDR3 is 17 amino acids long. V lost 11 bases to trimming and J lost 1 base, with 26 bases between them.

The chain combines TRBV10-3 with TRBJ1-1; the D is unclear. CDR3 size: 13 residues. V gave up 2 bases and J gave up 6 bases, with 10 bases separating them. From germline, CDR1 is ENHRY and CDR2 SYGVKD. CDR3 residues: CAISEITGAEAFF. CDR3 coding DNA: TGTGCCATCAGTGAGATAACGGGCGCTGAAGCTTTCTTT.

About this clonotype itself: Possible read error: a much larger clone is one base away. J is TRBJ2-3 and V is TRBV4-1, with D tentatively TRBD2 (5 bases). Between the trimmed V and J ends, which lost 0 bases and 2 bases, there was a span of 9 bases. CDR3 length: 15 amino acids. Germline loops: CDR1 MGHRA, CDR2 YSYEKL. CDR3 nucleotide sequence: TGCGCCAGCAGCCAAGATGAGGAGGTCACAGATACGCAGTATTTT. It encodes CASSQDEEVTDTQYF.

This clonotype appeared many times. This chain joins TRBV6-5 and TRBJ1-1; maybe TRBD1 (6 bases). CDR3 length equals 14 residues. Germline CDR1 reads MNHEY; CDR2 reads SVGAGI. The V end was cut by 5 bases, the J end by 3 bases, with 13 bases between. CDR3: CASSLQGWDTEAFF. The CDR3 DNA sequence: TGTGCCAGCAGTCTCCAGGGGTGGGACACTGAAGCTTTCTTT.

This chain uses TRBV4-3 with TRBJ2-4; D is perhaps TRBD2 (7 bases). Germline CDR1 reads LGHNA; CDR2 reads YSLEER. The CDR3 runs to 15 residues. V lost 1 base, J lost 8 bases, and 15 bases lay in between. The CDR3 here is CASSQVGGGADIQYF. The CDR3 region has the DNA TGCGCCAGCAGCCAAGTCGGTGGGGGGGCCGACATTCAGTACTTC.